The 10 T cell receptor beta chains below all came from one sample that was sequenced in a study of identical twins. Each CDR3 protein is one row after TCRdb ran MiXCR on the 5' RACE reads. The sample shows 450,000 or so distinct CDR3 sequences, approximately 24% of them seen only once. This sample was shared with a second study, whose subject was T cells expressing NK-cell markers.

Sequenced material: CD4+ T cells sorted from blood. The receptors come from a woman younger than 30 in good health.

Points on this clonotype: Germline and junction disagree at one end, which may indicate a read error. This chain links TRBV6-5 with TRBJ2-1, with 8 bases lining up with TRBD2. The CDR3 sequence is 11 residues long. CDR1 and CDR2 (germline): MNHEY, SVGAGI. CDR3 nucleotide sequence: TGTGCCAGCAGTCAAGGAGCGGGGGAGCTCTTC. As protein: CASSQGAGELF.

The rearrangement uses TRBV4-1 and TRBJ2-6; TRBD1 might be the D (6 bases). Looked up from germline, CDR1 is MGHRA and CDR2 is YSYEKL. Deletions cut 0 bases from V and 11 bases from J, with 8 bases between. The CDR3 is 13 amino acids. DNA of the CDR3: TGCGCCAGCAGCCAAGAACAGGGATACGTCCTGACTTTC. It specifies CASSQEQGYVLTF.

This clonotype was counted only a few times. The rearrangement links TRBV5-1 to TRBJ2-7; D might be TRBD1 or TRBD2, each matching 6 bases. CDR1 is SGHRS, CDR2 YFSETQ, per germline. The CDR3 is made up of 15 amino acids. V lost 1 base to trimming and J lost 1 base, with 12 bases between them. CDR3 coding DNA: TGCGCCAGCAGCTTGATGGGGGGCACATCCTACGAGCAGTACTTC. Translated, it gives CASSLMGGTSYEQYF.

The chain employs TRBV5-1 and TRBJ2-7; 8 bases agree with TRBD1. From germline, CDR1 is SGHRS and CDR2 YFSETQ. This CDR3 region has 15 residues. Unmatched junction bases numbered 5, after V lost 0 bases and J lost 3 bases. For the CDR3, the DNA is TGCGCCAGCAGCTTGGTGATAGGACAGGGCTACGAGCAGTACTTC. Its protein is CASSLVIGQGYEQYF.

The rearrangement uses TRBV12-3 or TRBV12-4 and TRBJ1-5; weak D call: TRBD1 (5 bases). This CDR3 is built from 15 residues. Trimming stripped 3 bases from V and 0 bases from J, with 9 bases between. The CDR3 sequence: CASSFDSASNQPQHF. The CDR3 DNA follows: TGTGCCAGCAGTTTTGACAGTGCTAGCAATCAGCCCCAGCATTTT.

The chain links TRBV12-3 or TRBV12-4 to TRBJ1-6; D is unclear. Trimming pared 1 base from V and 5 bases from J, leaving 9 bases between. This CDR3 comprises 15 residues. The CDR3 loop reads CASSLVGSNNSPLHF. The CDR3 DNA reads as TGTGCCAGCAGTTTAGTGGGATCCAATAATTCACCCCTCCACTTT.

This clonotype was seen only a few times. The chain couples TRBV6-2 or TRBV6-3 to TRBJ1-2; a possible D gene is TRBD1 (6 bases). Germline assignment: CDR1 MNHEY and CDR2 SVGEGT. V lost 5 bases to trimming and J lost 6 bases, with 16 bases between them. The CDR3 runs to 14 residues. The DNA of the CDR3 is TGTGCCAGCAGTCCCAGACAGGTTCCTGATGGCTACACCTTC. It codes for CASSPRQVPDGYTF.

V usage is TRBV11-2 and J usage is TRBJ1-1; 8 positions agree with TRBD1. V lost 6 bases to trimming and J lost 0 bases; unmatched junction nucleotides: 6. Germline CDR1 SGHAT, CDR2 FQNNGV. CDR3 length equals 15 residues. CDR3 in amino acids: CASRRTGTVNTEAFF. For the CDR3, the DNA is TGTGCCAGCAGGCGGACAGGGACCGTGAACACTGAAGCTTTCTTT.

The chain couples TRBV12-3 or TRBV12-4 to TRBJ2-7; 8 positions agree with TRBD2. The CDR3 covers 19 residues. With V trimmed by 5 bases and J by 5 bases, 23 bases remained unmatched. The CDR3 sequence: CASSLSPRRGSGRIHEQYF. For the CDR3, the DNA is TGTGCCAGCAGTCTTTCCCCGCGGCGGGGAAGCGGGAGAATCCACGAGCAGTACTTC.

V gene TRBV29-1 combines with J gene TRBJ2-1; D not resolved. V was shortened by 4 bases and J by 6 bases, with 7 bases between the two germline ends. This CDR3 has 11 residues. Per germline, CDR1 SQVTM and CDR2 ANQGSEA. CDR3 nucleotide sequence: TGCAGCGTTGCAGAACTCAATGAGCAGTTCTTC. This gives the protein CSVAELNEQFF.